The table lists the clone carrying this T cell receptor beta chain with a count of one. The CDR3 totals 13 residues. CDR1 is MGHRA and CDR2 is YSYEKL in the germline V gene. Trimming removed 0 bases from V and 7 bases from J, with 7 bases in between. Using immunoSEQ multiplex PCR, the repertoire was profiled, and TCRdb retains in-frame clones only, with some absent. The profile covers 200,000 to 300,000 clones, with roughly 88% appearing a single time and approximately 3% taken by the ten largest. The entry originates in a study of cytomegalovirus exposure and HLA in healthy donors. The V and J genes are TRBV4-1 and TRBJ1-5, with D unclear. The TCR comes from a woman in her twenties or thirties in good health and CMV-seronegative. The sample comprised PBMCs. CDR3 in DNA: TGCGCCAGCAGCCAAGATGGGAACCAGCCCCAGCATTTT. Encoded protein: CASSQDGNQPQHF.